One TCR beta chain is described in this entry. This clonotype came up many times. Its antigen remains unidentified. The input lacks base qualities; no much larger clone sits a single base away. The sample belongs to a study of molecular identifiers for immune sequencing clone quantification listed by TCRdb under 2018. With respect to the entire study: For a replicate experiment, the RNA from either roughly 18,000 or 92,000 naive CD8 T cells was divided into five aliquots, and four of those aliquots went on to sequencing. The study was a methods study using CD8 T cells to benchmark molecular-identifier clustering-based TCR repertoire sequencing (MIDCIRS) and TCR RNA copy counting.

Library prep was done by PCR. The data were produced on an Illumina HiSeq 4000. Preparation of bulk TCR libraries followed a previously described approach, with the TCR primers listed in Table S5. Purification of total RNA was performed with the Qiagen AllPrep DNA/RNA kit. Before analysis, reads from multiple sequencing runs of the same library were pooled. Regarding the original processing steps: Reads were retained only if an exact TCR constant sequence was present, and the retained reads were trimmed to 150 nt and grouped according to their 12-nt molecular barcodes. Reads within each barcode group were sub-clustered using a 15% Levenshtein threshold, and quality-weighted consensus sequences were constructed for each RNA molecule. Non-functional sequences were removed, as were lower-count sequences one edit away from another. On the basis of fitting two negative binomial distributions, barcode sub-clusters with fewer than 20% of the maximum read count were discarded. TCRdb itself trimmed the public reads at Q25 with fastp, ran MiXCR and retained productive beta chains. Entries are consolidated by CDR3 protein sequence, retaining the most common genes and DNA. The V and J calls shown here were made by TCRdb, not taken from the authors' results. The table for this sample lists 600,000 to 650,000 distinct CDR3 sequences; less than 20% of them were counted only once. Of the sample, roughly 0.85% falls within the top ten clones.

The research as a whole found: When barcode sub-clustering was omitted, TCR diversity was inflated by chimeric consensus sequences, with chimeras reaching as high as 47%. Spiked-in Jurkat TCR RNA equivalent to a single cell was reported to be detectable even among over 800,000 naive CD8 T cells. Naive libraries contained spiked-in Jurkat TCR RNA (approximately 10 copies' worth), which is not part of the donor repertoire. In CMV-specific effector cells, over 99% of molecules were held by clones above 20 RNA copies, whereas under 1% of molecules were held by such clones in naive cells. Highly expanded clone sizes could be underestimated if identical TCR molecules share a barcode. Around 2.8 recovered TCR RNA copies per cell were obtained by modeling, versus 9 to 10 by digital PCR, implying a capture efficiency of 30% to 35%.

Libraries of naive CD8 T cells were built from anywhere between roughly 17,000 and 1,100,000 sorted cells, with 10%, 30% or 50% of the purified RNA used. Naive CD8 T cells were FACS-sorted as CD8+CD4-CCR7+CD45RA+ on a BD FACSAria II into RLT Plus buffer. To test detection sensitivity, Jurkat RNA equal to fewer than 13 TCR copies was added to samples of about 20,000-1,000,000 naive CD8 T cells. CD8 T cells were enriched using RosetteSep CD8+ T Cell Enrichment Cocktail and Ficoll-Paque, and the enriched cells then underwent ACK red cell lysis. The CDR3 sequence holds 15 residues, the cysteine and phenylalanine included. Only the CDR3 part of the read is kept: 45 bases, read in frame from the first base. Sequences MNHEY (CDR1) and SVGEGT (CDR2) are obtained from the germline V gene. A distance of 20 bases separates the germline ends of V and J, which lose 4 bases and 7 bases respectively.

The chain employs TRBV6-2 or TRBV6-3 and TRBJ2-7; the D gene is perhaps TRBD2, on 6 matching bases. Material for sequencing was naive CD8+ T cells from blood, with Jurkat cell RNA spiked in. The cell subset or site label on this specimen signifies: FACS-sorted CD8+CD4-CCR7+CD45RA+ naive T cells. The receptor's source is a human donor in good health. Some libraries in this study had Jurkat cell RNA spiked in. In nucleotide form, the sequence is TGTGCCAGCAGTTCCCTTCCCGGGGGATTTGAGGAGCAGTACTTC. This encodes CASSSLPGGFEEQYF.